The 17 T cell receptor beta chains below were found in one sample sequenced in a study of blood T cell repertoires in COVID-19. Sequenced by immunoSEQ multiplex PCR; TCRdb stores in-frame clones only, minus some. The data show fewer than 250,000 clones, just under 85% seen once. The sequencing sample was made of peripheral blood. The receptors originated from a woman aged 50 to 60 with active or convalescent COVID-19.

CDR3 DNA: TGTGCCAGCAACCGGGGAGGCAGTTCGGCGGATACGCAGTATTTT. Translating it yields CASNRGGSSADTQYF. The chain is built from TRBV6-5 and TRBJ2-3; weak D call: TRBD2 (6 bases). The length of the CDR3 is 15 residues. From germline, CDR1 is MNHEY and CDR2 SVGAGI. V lost 7 bases, J lost 6 bases, and 20 bases lay in between.

V gene TRBV2 combines with J gene TRBJ2-3; D is unresolved. CDR1 and CDR2 (germline): SNHLY, FYNNEI. Trimming stripped 7 bases from V and 4 bases from J, with 6 bases between. The CDR3 contains 11 residues. The CDR3 reads CASINPDTQYF. The CDR3 DNA reads TGTGCCAGCATTAATCCAGATACGCAGTATTTT.

The rearrangement joins TRBV5-6 to TRBJ2-1; 7 nucleotides line up with TRBD1. Per germline, CDR1 SGHDT and CDR2 YYEEEE. The trim removed 2 bases at V and 5 bases at J, leaving 4 bases unmatched. This CDR3 is built from 14 residues. CDR3 nucleotides: TGTGCCAGCAGCTTCGGGACAGTCCACAATGAGCAGTTCTTC. Encoded protein: CASSFGTVHNEQFF.

The chain recombines TRBV3-1 (or the pseudogene TRBV3-2) with TRBJ1-1; possibly TRBD1 for D (6 bases). This CDR3 has 14 residues. CDR1 and CDR2 (germline): LGHDT, YNNKEL (reference sequence). Trimming stripped 1 base from V and 4 bases from J, with 10 bases between. In DNA form, the CDR3 reads TGTGCCAGCAGCCAAGGGGGGGGCGGCACTGAAGCTTTCTTT. Translating gives CASSQGGGGTEAFF.

The rearrangement uses TRBV3-1 (or the pseudogene TRBV3-2) and TRBJ1-2, with TRBD1 matching over 7 bases. The length of the CDR3 is 14 residues. The germline V gene has CDR1 LGHDT and CDR2 YNNKEL (reference sequence). J was trimmed by 8 bases and V by 3 bases; bases with no gene match: 9. The CDR3 DNA reads TGTGCCAGCAGCCAGGTTCCACAGGGGTTGGGCTACACCTTC. This gives the protein CASSQVPQGLGYTF.

The rearrangement uses TRBV3-1 (or the pseudogene TRBV3-2) and TRBJ2-5, with 8 bases fitting TRBD1. From germline, CDR1 is LGHDT and CDR2 YNNKEL (reference sequence). The V segment lost 0 bases and the J segment 4 bases; nucleotides outside the gene matches: 10. The CDR3 sequence is 17 residues long. CDR3 DNA: TGTGCCAGCAGCCAAGACGACAGGGGAGCCTGGGGAGAGACCCAGTACTTC. The encoded protein is CASSQDDRGAWGETQYF.

The chain links TRBV27 to TRBJ1-2; 11 nucleotides align to TRBD1. The CDR3 spans 16 residues. Looked up from germline, CDR1 is MNHEY and CDR2 is SMNVEV (reference sequence). V shed 3 bases, J shed 6 bases, and the junction held 9 bases outside the gene matches. The CDR3 coding sequence is TGTGCCAGCAGTTTCTGGACAGGGGGCGCGGCCAATGGCTACACCTTC. It translates to CASSFWTGGAANGYTF.

The V gene is TRBV5-1, the J gene TRBJ2-7; 14 bases match TRBD2. The CDR3 runs 17 residues. From germline, CDR1 is SGHRS and CDR2 YFSETQ. The V and J ends lost 4 bases and 2 bases, in that order; junction bases with no gene match: 8. As DNA, the CDR3 is TGCGCCAGCAGCCCAGGGACTAGCGGGAGAAGGACCTACGAGCAGTACTTC. Encoded protein: CASSPGTSGRRTYEQYF.

This chain links TRBV19 with TRBJ1-6, with D hard to call. CDR3 length equals 20 residues. Deletions cut 1 base from V and 0 bases from J, with 19 bases between. Germline V gene lookup returns CDR1 LNHDA and CDR2 SQIVND (reference sequence). CDR3 nucleotide sequence: TGTGCCAGTAGTATAGGGACTCCTCGGTCTACGAGCTCCTATAATTCACCCCTCCACTTT. As protein: CASSIGTPRSTSSYNSPLHF.

The rearrangement joins TRBV9 to TRBJ1-1; possible D gene TRBD1, 5 bases. The CDR3 consists of 13 residues. Germline V gene data show CDR1 as SGDLS and CDR2 as YYNGEE. Trimming cost V 0 bases and J 6 bases, with 9 bases left between them. The CDR3 sequence is CASSVEATAEAFF. CDR3 nucleotides: TGTGCCAGCAGCGTAGAGGCGACAGCTGAAGCTTTCTTT.

This chain uses TRBV7-2 with TRBJ2-7, with 9 bases aligning to TRBD1. The germline V gene encodes CDR1 SGHTA and CDR2 FQGNSA. The CDR3 is made up of 13 amino acids. The V gene end was trimmed by 4 bases and the J gene end by 5 bases; junction bases not matched to a gene: 3. The CDR3 nucleotides read TGTGCCAGCAGCTCCTGGACAGGGGACGAGCAGTACTTC. Protein product: CASSSWTGDEQYF.

CDR3 DNA sequence: TGTGCCAGCAGCTTATCAACCGTTTGGGGCCCCAAAAACATTCAGTACTTC. This gives the protein CASSLSTVWGPKNIQYF. The chain has TRBV5-8 and TRBJ2-4, with a tentative D call TRBD1 (5 bases). V was cut by 2 bases and J by 2 bases, with 17 bases left in between. The CDR3 length is 17 residues. Germline CDR1 and CDR2: SGHTS and YDEGEE.

This chain connects TRBV12-3 or TRBV12-4 to TRBJ1-1; 7 positions match TRBD1. The CDR3 is 12 amino acids. The V and J ends lost 11 bases and 2 bases, in that order; junction bases with no gene match: 5. The DNA of the CDR3 is TGTGCCGGTCAGGGGGACAACACTGAAGCTTTCTTT. Its translation is CAGQGDNTEAFF.

The gene calls are TRBV4-1 and TRBJ1-4; D remains ambiguous. Germline V gene sequence: CDR1 MGHRA, CDR2 YSYEKL. The CDR3 contains 15 residues. Trimming took 3 bases from V and 7 from J, leaving 15 bases between them. CDR3 region: CASSHADGSLEKLFF. The CDR3 DNA reads TGCGCCAGCAGCCACGCCGACGGGTCACTTGAAAAACTGTTTTTT.

This clone was observed once. The chain joins TRBV6-1 to TRBJ2-6; maybe TRBD2 (5 bases). The CDR3 length is 19 residues. The germline V and J ends were trimmed by 3 bases and 4 bases, with 22 bases remaining between them. Germline-derived CDR1 and CDR2 are MNHNS and SASEGT. Here the CDR3 reads CASSDDNGVSGFGANVLTF. The CDR3 region has the DNA TGTGCCAGCAGTGATGATAATGGGGTCTCGGGGTTCGGGGCCAACGTCCTGACTTTC.

This chain connects TRBV9 to TRBJ2-7; 9 bases agree with TRBD2. CDR1 is SGDLS and CDR2 is YYNGEE in the germline V gene. This CDR3 has 15 amino acids. Losses at the gene ends were 4 bases for V and 5 bases for J; bases not matched to a gene: 10. CDR3 loop: CASSRRREGQNEQYF. CDR3 sequence (DNA): TGTGCCAGCAGCCGTAGGCGGGAGGGCCAAAACGAGCAGTACTTC.

The V call is TRBV5-1, the J call TRBJ1-5; no firm D call. CDR3 length: 13 amino acids. V lost 4 bases and J lost 5, with 10 bases in between. CDR1 is SGHRS and CDR2 is YFSETQ in the germline V gene. DNA for the CDR3: TGCGCCAGCAGCCTCAGTGTTGATCAGCCCCAGCATTTT. Translation: CASSLSVDQPQHF.